This T cell receptor (beta chain) was profiled in a study of T cells after yellow fever vaccination. The study's findings and limits: Clones that expanded after primary vaccination mostly reappeared after the booster (approximately 96% CD4, 88% CD8). Contaminating bulk clonotypes could be abundant in FACS-sorted repertoires.

In germline, CDR1 is LGHNA, CDR2 YSLEER. The length of the CDR3 is 18 residues. Trimming took off 2 bases at V and 1 base at J, with 15 bases between the two ends. This clonotype was counted at least ten times. What it recognizes is unknown. The authors made TCR cDNA by 5'RACE template switching, adding a universal primer site and UMIs. TCRdb independently ran MiXCR on the 5' RACE reads; one entry per CDR3 protein. Counted here are about 99,000 distinct CDR3 sequences, roughly 6% occurring once; the ten biggest clones make up about 38%. The starting material was CD8+ T cells sorted from PBMCs, obtained 10 days after the yellow fever booster vaccination. The source is a man aged 18-30 years who received the YFV17D yellow fever vaccine. V and J are TRBV4-3 and TRBJ2-6, with D perhaps TRBD1 (6 bases). The CDR3 loop is CASSQSDRGTSGANVLTF. CDR3 in DNA: TGCGCCAGCAGCCAATCGGATAGAGGGACATCTGGGGCCAACGTCCTGACTTTC.